The 8 T cell receptor beta chains given below trace back to one sample, sequenced in a study of technical replicates of blood from several donors. The repertoire was sequenced with immunoSEQ multiplex PCR; TCRdb's copy has only in-frame clones and lacks some. The top ten clones hold about 4.5% of a sample with about 60,000 clones, around 92% of them seen once. The specimen sequenced was PBMCs. The receptors were gathered from a human donor in good health. Some clones in this sample may be carry-over from other donors' samples.

This clone came up once. This sequence joins TRBV6-5 and TRBJ2-5, with TRBD2 matching 8 bases. Germline values: CDR1 MNHEY, CDR2 SVGAGI. The CDR3 contains 13 residues. Trimming cost V 6 bases and J 5 bases; bases outside gene matches: 5. The CDR3 nucleotides read TGTGCCAGCAGAGGTCCGGGGGGGGAGACCCAGTACTTC. Residues: CASRGPGGETQYF.

A few counts support this clone. V gene TRBV7-2 combines with J gene TRBJ2-4, with D possibly matching TRBD2 (5 bases). From germline, CDR1 is SGHTA and CDR2 FQGNSA. Trimming removed 2 bases at V and 3 bases at J, with 20 bases between. The CDR3 length is 18 residues. The CDR3, as DNA: TGTGCCAGCAGCTTATCCTGGTATCGAGGGAGCCGCAAAAACATTCAGTACTTC. It encodes CASSLSWYRGSRKNIQYF.

The V call is TRBV4-3, the J call TRBJ2-7; 7 nucleotides line up with TRBD1. The J segment lost 2 bases and the V segment lost 0 bases, leaving 1 base of the junction unmatched. The germline gives CDR1 LGHNA, CDR2 YSLEER. The CDR3 has 14 residues. The CDR3 region has the DNA TGCGCCAGCAGCCAAGAGACAGGGACCTACGAGCAGTACTTC. It yields the protein CASSQETGTYEQYF.

The V and J genes are TRBV11-2 and TRBJ1-1; D is possibly TRBD1 (6 bases). The CDR3 contains 16 residues. CDR1 and CDR2 (germline): SGHAT, FQNNGV. The germline V and J ends were trimmed by 3 bases and 5 bases, with 19 bases remaining between them. For the CDR3, the DNA is TGTGCCAGCAGCTTGGGAAGGGGGGGCGGGTTTACTGAAGCTTTCTTT. This translates into CASSLGRGGGFTEAFF.

To note about this clone: Additional DNA sequences in this sample encode the identical CDR3. The rearrangement links TRBV4-1 to TRBJ2-3; perhaps TRBD2 as D (6 bases). The germline CDR1 and CDR2 sequences are MGHRA and YSYEKL. The V gene lost 4 bases and the J gene lost 0 bases, with 11 bases spanning the gap. This CDR3 is built from 15 residues. CDR3 sequence reads: CASSRTSLSTDTQYF. In DNA, the CDR3 is TGCGCCAGCAGCCGCACTAGCCTGAGCACAGATACGCAGTATTTT.

Comments on this clone: One junction end does not reproduce the germline sequence, and a read error may be involved. V gene TRBV5-1 combines with J gene TRBJ2-4; TRBD1 agrees at 7 bases. The CDR3 loop spans 15 amino acids. CDR1 is SGHRS, CDR2 YFSETQ, per germline. CDR3 loop: CASSLTGVGKNIQYF. The CDR3 coding sequence is TGCGCTAGCAGCCTTACAGGGGTCGGCAAAAACATTCAGTACTTC.

This chain links TRBV5-1 with TRBJ1-1; 10 bases agree with TRBD1. The CDR3 runs to 12 residues. The V segment lost 4 bases and the J segment 12 bases; nucleotides outside the gene matches: 6. Germline V gene lookup returns CDR1 SGHRS and CDR2 YFSETQ. CDR3 sequence: CASSAGTGESFF. The CDR3 DNA is TGCGCCAGCAGCGCCGGGACAGGGGAGTCTTTCTTT. Full variable domain (rest looked up from reference TRBV5-1 and TRBJ1-1): KAGVTQTPRYLIKTRGQQVTLSCSPISGHRSVSWYQQTPGQGLQFLFEYFSETQRNKGNFPGRFSGRQFSNSRSEMNVSTLELGDSALYLCASSAGTGESFFGQGTRLTVV.

This rearrangement joins TRBV18 to TRBJ1-6; D possibly corresponds to TRBD1 (5 bases). V lost 1 base, J lost 7 bases, and 11 bases lay in between. Germline CDR1 is KGHSH and CDR2 is LQKENI. The CDR3 is made up of 15 amino acids. Written as DNA, the CDR3 is TGTGCCAGCTCACCACGGACGGGGGAAAATTCACCCCTCCACTTT. Residues: CASSPRTGENSPLHF.